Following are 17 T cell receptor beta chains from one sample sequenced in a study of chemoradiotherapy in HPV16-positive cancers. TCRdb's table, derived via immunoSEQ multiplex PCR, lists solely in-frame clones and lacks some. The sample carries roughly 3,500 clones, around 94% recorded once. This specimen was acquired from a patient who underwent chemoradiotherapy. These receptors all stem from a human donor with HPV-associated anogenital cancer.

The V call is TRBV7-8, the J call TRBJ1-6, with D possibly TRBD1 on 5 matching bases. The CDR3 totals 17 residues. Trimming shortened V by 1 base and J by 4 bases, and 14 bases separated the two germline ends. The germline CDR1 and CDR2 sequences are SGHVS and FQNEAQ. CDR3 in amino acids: CASSLEKGTTYNSPLHF. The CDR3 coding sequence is TGTGCCAGCAGCTTAGAGAAGGGGACCACGTATAATTCACCCCTCCACTTT.

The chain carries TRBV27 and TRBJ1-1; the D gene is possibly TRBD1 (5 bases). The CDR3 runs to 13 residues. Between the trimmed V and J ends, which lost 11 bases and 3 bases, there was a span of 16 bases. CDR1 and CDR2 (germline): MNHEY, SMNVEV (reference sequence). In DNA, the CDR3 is TGTGCCGTCCAGCAGGGAGTTTACACTGAAGCTTTCTTT. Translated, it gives CAVQQGVYTEAFF.

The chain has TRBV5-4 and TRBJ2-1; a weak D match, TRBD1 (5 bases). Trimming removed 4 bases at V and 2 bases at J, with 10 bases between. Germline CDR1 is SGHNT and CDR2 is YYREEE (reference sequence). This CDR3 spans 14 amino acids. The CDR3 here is CASSRGGPYNEQFF. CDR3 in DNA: TGTGCCAGCAGCAGGGGCGGACCCTACAATGAGCAGTTCTTC.

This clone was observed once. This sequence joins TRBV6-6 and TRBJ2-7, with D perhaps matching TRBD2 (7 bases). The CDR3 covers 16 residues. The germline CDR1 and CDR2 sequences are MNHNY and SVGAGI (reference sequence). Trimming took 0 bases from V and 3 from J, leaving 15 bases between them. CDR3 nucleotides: TGTGCCAGCAGTTACTCTGGGGGGGGAGGGGGCTACGAGCAGTACTTC. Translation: CASSYSGGGGGYEQYF.

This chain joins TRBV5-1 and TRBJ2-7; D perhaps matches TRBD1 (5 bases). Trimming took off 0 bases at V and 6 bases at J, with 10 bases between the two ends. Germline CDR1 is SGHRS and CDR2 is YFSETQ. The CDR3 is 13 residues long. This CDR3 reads CASSLVSGFEQYF. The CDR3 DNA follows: TGCGCCAGCAGCTTGGTTTCAGGGTTCGAGCAGTACTTC.

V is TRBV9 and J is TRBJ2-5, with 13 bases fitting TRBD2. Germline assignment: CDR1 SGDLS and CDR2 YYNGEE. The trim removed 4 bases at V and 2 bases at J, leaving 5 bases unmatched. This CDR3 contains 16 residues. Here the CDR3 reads CASSLSTSGGQETQYF. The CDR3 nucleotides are TGTGCCAGCAGCTTATCGACTAGCGGGGGGCAAGAGACCCAGTACTTC.

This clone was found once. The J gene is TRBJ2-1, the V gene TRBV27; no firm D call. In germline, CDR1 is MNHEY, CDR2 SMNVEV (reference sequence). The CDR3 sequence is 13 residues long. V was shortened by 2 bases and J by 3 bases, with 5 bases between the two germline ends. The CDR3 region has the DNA TGTGCCAGCAGTTTAACGCTCTACAATGAGCAGTTCTTC. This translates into CASSLTLYNEQFF.

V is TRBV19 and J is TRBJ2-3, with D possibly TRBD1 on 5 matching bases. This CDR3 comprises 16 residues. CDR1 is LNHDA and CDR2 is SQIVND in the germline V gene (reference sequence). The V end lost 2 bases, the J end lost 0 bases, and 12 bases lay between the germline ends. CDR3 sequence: CASSIQWGRSTDTQYF. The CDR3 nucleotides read TGTGCCAGTAGTATACAGTGGGGCAGGAGCACAGATACGCAGTATTTT.

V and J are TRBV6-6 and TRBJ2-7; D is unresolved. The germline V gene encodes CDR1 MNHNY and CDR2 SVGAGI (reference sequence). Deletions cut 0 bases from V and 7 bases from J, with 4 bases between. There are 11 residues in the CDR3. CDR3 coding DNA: TGTGCCAGCAGTTACTCCCGGGAGCAGTACTTC. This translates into CASSYSREQYF.

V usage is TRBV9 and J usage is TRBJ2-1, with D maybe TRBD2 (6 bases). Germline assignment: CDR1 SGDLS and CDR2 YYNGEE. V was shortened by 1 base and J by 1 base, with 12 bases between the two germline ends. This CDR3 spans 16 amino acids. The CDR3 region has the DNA TGTGCCAGCAGCGTACTTGTGGGGGGATCCTACAATGAGCAGTTCTTC. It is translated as CASSVLVGGSYNEQFF.

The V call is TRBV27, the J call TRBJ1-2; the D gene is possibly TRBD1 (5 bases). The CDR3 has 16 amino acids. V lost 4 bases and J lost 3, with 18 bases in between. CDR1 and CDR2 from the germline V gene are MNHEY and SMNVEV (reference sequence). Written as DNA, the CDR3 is TGTGCCAGCAGTTCGTTCCGGGACGCGGGTTACTATGGCTACACCTTC. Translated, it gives CASSSFRDAGYYGYTF.

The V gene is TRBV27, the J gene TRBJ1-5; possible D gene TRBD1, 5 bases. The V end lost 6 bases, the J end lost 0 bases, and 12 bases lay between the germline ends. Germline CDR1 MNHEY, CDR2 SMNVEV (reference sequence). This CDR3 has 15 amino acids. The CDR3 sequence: CASSDRQLSNQPQHF. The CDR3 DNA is TGTGCCAGCAGCGACCGACAGCTTAGCAATCAGCCCCAGCATTTT.

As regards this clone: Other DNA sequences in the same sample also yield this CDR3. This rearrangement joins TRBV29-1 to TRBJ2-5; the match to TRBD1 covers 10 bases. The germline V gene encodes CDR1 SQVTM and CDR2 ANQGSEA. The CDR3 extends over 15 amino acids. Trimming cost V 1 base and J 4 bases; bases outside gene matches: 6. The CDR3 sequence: CSVEADRGRSETQYF. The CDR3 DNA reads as TGCAGCGTTGAAGCCGACAGGGGGCGCTCAGAGACCCAGTACTTC.

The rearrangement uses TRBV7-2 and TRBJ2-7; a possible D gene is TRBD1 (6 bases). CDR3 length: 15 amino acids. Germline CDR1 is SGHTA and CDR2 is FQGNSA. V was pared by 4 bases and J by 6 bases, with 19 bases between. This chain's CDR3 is CASSSGAGVRGEQYF. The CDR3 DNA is TGTGCCAGCAGCTCCGGGGCAGGGGTCAGGGGCGAGCAGTACTTC.

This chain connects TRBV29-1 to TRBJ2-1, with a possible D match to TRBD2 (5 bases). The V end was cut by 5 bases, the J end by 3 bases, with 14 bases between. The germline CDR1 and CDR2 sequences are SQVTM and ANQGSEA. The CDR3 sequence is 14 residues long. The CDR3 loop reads CSVSRGTLYNEQFF. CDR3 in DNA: TGCAGCGTTTCTCGGGGTACTCTCTACAATGAGCAGTTCTTC.

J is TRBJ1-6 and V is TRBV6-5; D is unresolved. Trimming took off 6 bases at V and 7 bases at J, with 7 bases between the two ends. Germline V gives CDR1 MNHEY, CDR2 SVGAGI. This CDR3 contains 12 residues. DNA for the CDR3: TGTGCCAGCAGCCCTCTCAATTCACCCCTCCACTTT. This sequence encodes CASSPLNSPLHF.

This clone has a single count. The CDR3 loop is CSVLDSYEQYF. The CDR3 region has the DNA TGCAGCGTTCTGGACTCCTACGAGCAGTACTTC. V is TRBV29-1 and J is TRBJ2-7; no clear D. The CDR3 totals 11 residues. CDR1 and CDR2 (germline): SQVTM, ANQGSEA. The V end was cut by 5 bases, the J end by 0 bases, with 5 bases between.